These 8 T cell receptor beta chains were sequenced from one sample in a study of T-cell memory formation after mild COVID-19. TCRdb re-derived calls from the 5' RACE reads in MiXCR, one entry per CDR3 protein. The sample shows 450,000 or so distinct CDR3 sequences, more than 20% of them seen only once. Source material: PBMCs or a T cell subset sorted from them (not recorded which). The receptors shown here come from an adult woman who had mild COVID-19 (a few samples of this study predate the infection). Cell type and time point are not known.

The CDR3 region is CASSFTMGGNTEAFF. The CDR3 DNA follows: TGTGCCAGCAGCTTTACGATGGGGGGGAACACTGAAGCTTTCTTT. V and J are TRBV11-1 and TRBJ1-1, with D possibly matching TRBD1 (5 bases). CDR1 is SGHAT, CDR2 FQDESV, per germline (reference sequence). V dropped 3 bases and J dropped 1 base, with 12 bases sitting between them. The CDR3 totals 15 residues.

The CDR3 loop reads CSAKVGLAGVRYNEQFF. CDR3 DNA sequence: TGCAGTGCTAAAGTGGGACTAGCGGGAGTTAGGTACAATGAGCAGTTCTTC. The rearrangement joins TRBV20-1 to TRBJ2-1; 14 bases align to TRBD2. The CDR3 covers 17 residues. CDR1 and CDR2 (germline): DFQATT, SNEGSKA (reference sequence). V was clipped by 4 bases and J by 4 bases; unmatched bases: 9.

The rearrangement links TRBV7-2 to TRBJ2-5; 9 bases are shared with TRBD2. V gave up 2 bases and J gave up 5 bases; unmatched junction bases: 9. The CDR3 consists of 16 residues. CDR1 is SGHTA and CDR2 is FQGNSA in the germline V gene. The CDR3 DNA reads TGTGCCAGCAGCTTAAGTCTTAGCGGGGGCGGGGAGACCCAGTACTTC. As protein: CASSLSLSGGGETQYF.

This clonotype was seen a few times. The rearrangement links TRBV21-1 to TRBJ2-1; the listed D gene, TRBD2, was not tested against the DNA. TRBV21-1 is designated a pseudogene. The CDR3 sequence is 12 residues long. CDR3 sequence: CASSKTSPEQFF. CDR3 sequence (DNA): TGTGCCAGCAGCAAAACTAGTCCTGAGCAGTTCTTC.

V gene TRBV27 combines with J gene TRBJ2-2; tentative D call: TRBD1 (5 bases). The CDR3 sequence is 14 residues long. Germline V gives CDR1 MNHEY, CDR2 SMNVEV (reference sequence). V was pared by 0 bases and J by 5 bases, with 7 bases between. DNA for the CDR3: TGTGCCAGCAGTTTATCGGCAGGGACCGGGGAGCTGTTTTTT. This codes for CASSLSAGTGELFF.

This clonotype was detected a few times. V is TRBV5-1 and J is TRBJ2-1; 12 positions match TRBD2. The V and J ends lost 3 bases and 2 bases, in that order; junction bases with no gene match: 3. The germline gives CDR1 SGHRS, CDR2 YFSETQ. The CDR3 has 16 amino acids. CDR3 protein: CASSSLAGGTYNEQFF. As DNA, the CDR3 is TGCGCCAGCAGCTCGCTAGCGGGAGGGACCTACAATGAGCAGTTCTTC. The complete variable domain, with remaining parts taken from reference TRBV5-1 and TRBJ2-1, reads KAGVTQTPRYLIKTRGQQVTLSCSPISGHRSVSWYQQTPGQGLQFLFEYFSETQRNKGNFPGRFSGRQFSNSRSEMNVSTLELGDSALYLCASSSLAGGTYNEQFFGPGTRLTVL.

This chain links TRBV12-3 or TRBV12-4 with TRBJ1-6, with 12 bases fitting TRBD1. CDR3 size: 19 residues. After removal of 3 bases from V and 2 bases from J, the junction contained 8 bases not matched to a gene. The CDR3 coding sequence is TGTGCCAGCAGTTTCCGGGACAGGGGGCTAGGCGCCTATAATTCACCCCTCCACTTT. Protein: CASSFRDRGLGAYNSPLHF.

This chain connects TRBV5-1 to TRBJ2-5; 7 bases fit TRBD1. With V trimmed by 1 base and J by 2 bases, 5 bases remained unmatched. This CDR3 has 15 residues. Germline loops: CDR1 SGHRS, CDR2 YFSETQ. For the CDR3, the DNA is TGCGCCAGCAGCTTGTTGGGGACAGCTCAAGAGACCCAGTACTTC. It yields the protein CASSLLGTAQETQYF.